This TCR beta chain was sequenced in a study of blood T cell repertoires in COVID-19. In this sample, this clone turned up once. How the authors handled the data: Amplification of reference gene primers was used by the study to estimate nucleated cell counts. Measured with immunoSEQ multiplex PCR; TCRdb has only the in-frame clones, and not every one. V, J and clone size are those of that table, while D and trimming were read from the DNA. The sample has under 500,000 clones, approximately 90% seen once; the top ten hold roughly 4%. The CDR3 totals 15 residues. Trimming took off 10 bases at V and 0 bases at J, with 16 bases between the two ends. Germline V lookup: CDR1 SEHNR, CDR2 FQNEAQ (reference sequence).

This sequence originates from a woman aged 25 to 39 with acute or convalescent COVID-19. Sequencing used peripheral blood. V usage is TRBV7-9 and J usage is TRBJ1-3; D remains ambiguous. The CDR3 bases are TGTGCCACGCCCAAGGGAGGAGGCTCTGGAAACACCATATATTTT. Protein sequence: CATPKGGGSGNTIYF. The full variable domain, with the rest looked up from reference TRBV7-9 and TRBJ1-3, is DTGVSQNPRHKITKRGQNVTFRCDPISEHNRLYWYRQTLGQGPEFLTYFQNEAQLEKSRLLSDRFSAERPKGSFSTLEIQRTEQGDSAMYLCATPKGGGSGNTIYFGEGSWLTVV.